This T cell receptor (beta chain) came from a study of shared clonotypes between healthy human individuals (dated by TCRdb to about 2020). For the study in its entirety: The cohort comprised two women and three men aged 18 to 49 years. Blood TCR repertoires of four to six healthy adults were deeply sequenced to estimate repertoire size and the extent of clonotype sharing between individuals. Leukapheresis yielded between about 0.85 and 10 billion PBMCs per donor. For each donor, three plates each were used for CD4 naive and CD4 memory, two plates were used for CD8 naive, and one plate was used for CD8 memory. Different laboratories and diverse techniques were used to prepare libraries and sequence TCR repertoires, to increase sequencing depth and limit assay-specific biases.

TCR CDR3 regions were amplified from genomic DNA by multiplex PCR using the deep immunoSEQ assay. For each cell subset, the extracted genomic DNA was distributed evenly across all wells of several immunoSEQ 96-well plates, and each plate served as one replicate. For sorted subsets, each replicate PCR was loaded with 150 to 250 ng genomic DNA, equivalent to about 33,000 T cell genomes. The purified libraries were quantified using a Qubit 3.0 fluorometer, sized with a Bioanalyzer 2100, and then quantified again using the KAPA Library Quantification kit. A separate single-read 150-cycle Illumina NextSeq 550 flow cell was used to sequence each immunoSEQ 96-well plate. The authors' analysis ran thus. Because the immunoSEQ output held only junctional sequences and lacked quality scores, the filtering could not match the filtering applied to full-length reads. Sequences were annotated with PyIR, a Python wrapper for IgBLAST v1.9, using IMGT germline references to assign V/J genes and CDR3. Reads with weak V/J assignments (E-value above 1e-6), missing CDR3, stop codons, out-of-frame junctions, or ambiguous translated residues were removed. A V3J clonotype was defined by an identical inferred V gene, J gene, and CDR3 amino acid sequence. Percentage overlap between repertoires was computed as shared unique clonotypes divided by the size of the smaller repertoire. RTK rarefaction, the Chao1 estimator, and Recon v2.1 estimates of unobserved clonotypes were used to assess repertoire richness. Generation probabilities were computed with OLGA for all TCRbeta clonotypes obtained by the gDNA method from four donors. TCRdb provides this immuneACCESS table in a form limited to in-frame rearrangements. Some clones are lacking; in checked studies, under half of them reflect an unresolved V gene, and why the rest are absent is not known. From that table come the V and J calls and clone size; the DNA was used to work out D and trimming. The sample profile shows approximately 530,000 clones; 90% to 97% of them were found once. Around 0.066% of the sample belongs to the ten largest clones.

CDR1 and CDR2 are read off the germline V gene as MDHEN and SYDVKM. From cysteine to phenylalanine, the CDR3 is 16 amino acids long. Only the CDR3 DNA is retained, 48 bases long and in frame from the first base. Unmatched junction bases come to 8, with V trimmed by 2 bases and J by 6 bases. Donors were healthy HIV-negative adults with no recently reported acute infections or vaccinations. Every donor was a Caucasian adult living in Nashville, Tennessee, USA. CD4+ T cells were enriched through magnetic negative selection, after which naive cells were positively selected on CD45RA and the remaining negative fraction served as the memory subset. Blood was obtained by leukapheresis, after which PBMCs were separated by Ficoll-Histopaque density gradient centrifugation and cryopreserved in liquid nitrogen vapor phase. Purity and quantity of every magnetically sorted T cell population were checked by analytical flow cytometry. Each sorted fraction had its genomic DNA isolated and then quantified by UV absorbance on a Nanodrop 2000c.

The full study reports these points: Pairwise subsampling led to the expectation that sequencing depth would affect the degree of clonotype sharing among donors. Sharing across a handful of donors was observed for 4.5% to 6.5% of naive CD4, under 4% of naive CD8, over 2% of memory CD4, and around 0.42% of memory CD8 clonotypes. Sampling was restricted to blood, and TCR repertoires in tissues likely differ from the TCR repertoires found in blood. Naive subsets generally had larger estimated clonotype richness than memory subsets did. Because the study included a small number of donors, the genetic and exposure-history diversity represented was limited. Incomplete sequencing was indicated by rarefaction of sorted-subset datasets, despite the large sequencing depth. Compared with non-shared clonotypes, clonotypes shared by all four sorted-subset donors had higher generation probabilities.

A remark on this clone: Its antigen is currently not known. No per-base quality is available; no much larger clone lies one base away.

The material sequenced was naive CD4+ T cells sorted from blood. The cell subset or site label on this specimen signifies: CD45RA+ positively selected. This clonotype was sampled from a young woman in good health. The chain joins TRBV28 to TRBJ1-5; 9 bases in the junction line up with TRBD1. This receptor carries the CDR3 CASSLRWGQGSQPQHF. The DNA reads TGTGCCAGCAGTTTACGCTGGGGACAGGGATCTCAGCCCCAGCATTTT.